A selection of T cell receptor beta chains follows, all from one sample in a study of OX40 agonist ivuxolimab in advanced cancers. Clones were sequenced by immunoSEQ multiplex PCR, and TCRdb holds only the in-frame ones, with some missing. The profile shows over 70,000 clones, just over 90% of them singletons. This sample comprised CD4+ or CD8+ T cells sorted from blood, obtained in a trial of the OX40 agonist ivuxolimab. These receptors originate from an adult with an advanced solid tumor such as melanoma, head and neck, liver or kidney cancer. Both conserved end residues are part of each CDR3. The D gene is left open where the match is weak. Clone size is not always given. Where it is, it says once, few, many or a class for expanded clones.

d_call,clone_size,v_call,j_call,cdr3_nt,cdr3_aa
.,.,TRBV28,TRBJ1-5,TGTGCCAGCAGTTATAGCAACCAGCCCCAGCATTTT,CASSYSNQPQHF
.,.,TRBV5-1,TRBJ2-7,TGCGCCAGCAGCGGCGCTTACGAGCAGTACTTC,CASSGAYEQYF
TRBD1,.,TRBV19,TRBJ2-5,TGTGCCAGTAGTATGAGGACAGGGGGCTTATCGGAGACCCAGTACTTC,CASSMRTGGLSETQYF
TRBD1,.,TRBV5-1,TRBJ2-3,TGCGCCAGCAAGGTTGGGACAGCTAGCACAGATACGCAGTATTTT,CASKVGTASTDTQYF
.,.,TRBV7-2,TRBJ2-5,TGTGCCAGCAGCTCGCCAGGGTTGGAGACCCAGTACTTC,CASSSPGLETQYF
.,.,TRBV6-5,TRBJ2-3,TGTGCCAGCATGCGTAGGCCAGATACGCAGTATTTT,CASMRRPDTQYF
TRBD1,few,TRBV6-5,TRBJ1-1,TGTGCCGCTCGACAGGGACTCACTGAAGCTTTCTTT,CAARQGLTEAFF
.,.,TRBV4-1,TRBJ2-1,TGCGCCAGCAGCCAAGAGTTAGGGGCGTTGGGCTATGAGCAGTTCTTC,CASSQELGALGYEQFF
TRBD2,.,TRBV28,TRBJ2-3,TGTGCCAGCAGCCCCCGACTAGCGGGAGGCCTCTACGACACGCAGTATTTT,CASSPRLAGGLYDTQYF
.,.,TRBV19,TRBJ2-7,TGTGCCAGTAGTATGGGCAGGGACTACGAGCAGTACTTC,CASSMGRDYEQYF
.,.,TRBV4-3,TRBJ2-1,TGCGCCAGCAGCCAATTAGACAGTGCTCCCGATGAGCAGTTCTTC,CASSQLDSAPDEQFF
.,.,TRBV19,TRBJ2-7,TGTGCCAGTAGTCCCACAGGGTTCCACGCCGAGCAGTACTTC,CASSPTGFHAEQYF
TRBD2,.,TRBV7-8,TRBJ2-1,TGTGCCAGCAGCTTAGCGTACCTAGCGGGGGGATACAATGAGCAGTTCTTC,CASSLAYLAGGYNEQFF
TRBD1,.,TRBV4-3,TRBJ2-7,TGCGCCAGCAGCCAAGATACGGACAGGGGGTACGAGCAGTACTTC,CASSQDTDRGYEQYF
TRBD1,.,TRBV14,TRBJ1-4,TGTGCCAGCAGCCTGTGGACAGGTAGAAATGAAAAACTGTTTTTT,CASSLWTGRNEKLFF
TRBD2,once,TRBV5-4,TRBJ2-2,TGTGCCAGCAGCTTAGCGGGAGGGGTGACCGGGGAGCTGTTTTTT,CASSLAGGVTGELFF
TRBD2,.,TRBV7-9,TRBJ2-1,TGTGCCAGCAGCAATAGCGGGAGCCATGAGCAGTTCTTC,CASSNSGSHEQFF
.,.,TRBV12-5,TRBJ2-2,TGTGCTAGTGGTATCAACACCGGGGAGCTGTTTTTT,CASGINTGELFF
.,.,TRBV4-3,TRBJ2-1,TGCGCCAGCAGCCAAGAGGGGAATGAGCAGTTCTTC,CASSQEGNEQFF
TRBD1,.,TRBV4-3,TRBJ2-5,TGCGCCAGCAGCTCAGACAGGGCAGAGACCCAGTACTTC,CASSSDRAETQYF
TRBD2,.,TRBV29-1,TRBJ2-1,TGCAGCGTTGAGGGGCGGGGGGCTTACAATGAGCAGTTCTTC,CSVEGRGAYNEQFF
TRBD1,.,TRBV6-4,TRBJ2-7,TGTGCCAGCAGTGACTTAAGGACAGGGGAGGCCCTCGAGCAGTACTTC,CASSDLRTGEALEQYF
.,.,TRBV27,TRBJ1-1,TGTGCCAGCTTGAAGAACACTGAAGCTTTCTTT,CASLKNTEAFF
.,.,TRBV4-1,TRBJ2-7,TGCGCCAGCAGCCAGTGGGGGTTCGAGCAGTACTTC,CASSQWGFEQYF
.,.,TRBV6-5,TRBJ1-2,TGTGCCAGCAGTTCCCCTGACGGGTACTATGGCTACACCTTC,CASSSPDGYYGYTF
TRBD1,.,TRBV6-5,TRBJ1-1,TGTGCCAGCAGTTACACGAGGACAGGGAGGACTGAAGCTTTCTTT,CASSYTRTGRTEAFF
.,.,TRBV13,TRBJ2-7,TGTGCCAGCAGCTTCGGGTTGATGGGACTCACTAACTCCTACGAGCAGTACTTC,CASSFGLMGLTNSYEQYF
TRBD1,.,TRBV28,TRBJ1-1,TGTGCCAGCAGTCCGCCGCACAGGGGTCGGACTGAAGCTTTCTTT,CASSPPHRGRTEAFF
.,.,TRBV6-5,TRBJ1-1,TGTGCCAGCAGCTTGACAGAGGAGAACACTGAAGCTTTCTTT,CASSLTEENTEAFF
TRBD1,.,TRBV12-5,TRBJ2-7,TGTGCTAGTGGTTTGGGACAGGGCTACGAGCAGTACTTC,CASGLGQGYEQYF
TRBD1,.,TRBV7-3,TRBJ1-1,TGTGCCAGCAGCTCGGACAGGGCCGAGGCTGAAGCTTTCTTT,CASSSDRAEAEAFF
.,.,TRBV4-3,TRBJ1-1,TGCGCCAGCAGCCAAGATATCCGGTCGGGAATACCTGAAGCTTTCTTT,CASSQDIRSGIPEAFF
TRBD2,.,TRBV11-3,TRBJ2-1,TGTGCCAGCAGCTATTTAGCGGGGGGGCCCTACAATGAGCAGTTCTTC,CASSYLAGGPYNEQFF
TRBD1,.,TRBV6-5,TRBJ2-1,TGTGCCAGCAGGGACAGGGGACTTAATGAGCAGTTCTTC,CASRDRGLNEQFF
TRBD2,.,TRBV7-2,TRBJ2-7,TGTGCCAGCAGCCATACTAGCGGAGCTCAAGTCGAGCAGTACTTC,CASSHTSGAQVEQYF